Listed here are 32 T cell receptor beta chains from one sample, sequenced in a study of blood T cells in healthy people across ages. Sample-barcoded 5' priming and a J-beta primer mix drove a second PCR of about 6 to 11 cycles. TCRdb analysed the 5' RACE reads with MiXCR anew, one entry per CDR3 protein. This table has 1,800,000 or so distinct CDR3 sequences, 30% to 40% appearing once. Sequencing input: blood. The receptors stem from a human donor in good health.

The chain combines TRBV27 with TRBJ1-2, with D unclear. Trimming pared 9 bases from V and 0 bases from J, leaving 17 bases between. This CDR3 has 15 amino acids. CDR1 is MNHEY, CDR2 SMNVEV, per germline (reference sequence). DNA for the CDR3: TGTGCCAGTTCGACAACGGGCGAAGCTAACTATGGCTACACCTTC. It yields the protein CASSTTGEANYGYTF.

With regard to this clonotype: Compared with germline, one end of the junction differs, possibly owing to a read error. The chain combines TRBV11-3 with TRBJ2-1; D may be TRBD1 (6 bases). Germline V lookup: CDR1 SGHNT, CDR2 YENEEA. This CDR3 contains 14 residues. The CDR3 DNA reads as TGTGCCAGCAGCTCAGGGACATTTTACAGTGAGCAGTTCTTC. This gives the protein CASSSGTFYSEQFF.

V is TRBV7-2 and J is TRBJ2-3; D is ambiguous. This CDR3 is built from 14 residues. V was cut by 2 bases and J by 2 bases, with 8 bases left in between. Looked up from germline, CDR1 is SGHTA and CDR2 is FQGNSA. The CDR3, as DNA: TGTGCCAGCAGCTTAATAACAGACACAGATACGCAGTATTTT. This encodes CASSLITDTDTQYF.

This clonotype was detected a few times. This sequence joins TRBV7-3 and TRBJ2-1, with 10 bases that match TRBD2. CDR3 length: 16 amino acids. Germline CDR1 and CDR2: SGHTA and FQGTGA. V shed 4 bases and J 2 bases; nucleotides not matched to a gene: 5. CDR3 sequence (DNA): TGTGCCAGCAGCTCCCTAGCGGGGGCCCCCTACAATGAGCAGTTCTTC. This codes for CASSSLAGAPYNEQFF.

This rearrangement joins TRBV5-1 to TRBJ2-5; 8 positions match TRBD1. The DNA end is a closer match to TRBJ2-7, so the J assignment may be wrong. The CDR3 length is 16 residues. Germline CDR1 is SGHRS and CDR2 is YFSETQ. The CDR3 reads CASSLEGRGLPREQYF. For the CDR3, the DNA is TGCGCCAGCAGCTTGGAAGGCAGGGGGCTCCCCCGCGAGCAGTACTTC.

This sequence joins TRBV6-4 and TRBJ1-4; D is unclear. The CDR3 is 13 residues long. CDR1 and CDR2 from the germline V gene are MRHNA and SNTAGT. The V and J ends lost 3 bases and 7 bases respectively, with 9 bases between them. The CDR3 coding sequence is TGTGCCAGCAGTGAAGTGATAGGTGAAAAACTGTTTTTT. Translated, it gives CASSEVIGEKLFF.

On this clonotype: Mismatch with germline at one junction end may stem from a read error. J is TRBJ1-2 and V is TRBV18; 9 bases fit TRBD1. Germline CDR1 is KGHSH and CDR2 is LQKENI. This CDR3 contains 13 residues. CDR3 DNA sequence: TGTGCCTGCTCACAACAGGGGGCCAATGGCTACACCTTC. This gives the protein CACSQQGANGYTF.

In the case of this clonotype: A read error is possible here, since a much larger clone lies one base away. This sequence joins TRBV20-1 and TRBJ2-1; D unclear. V lost 1 base and J lost 5, with 3 bases in between. The CDR3 spans 11 residues. Germline lookup yields CDR1 DFQATT and CDR2 SNEGSKA (reference sequence). CDR3 sequence reads: CSARVHNEQFF. The DNA of the CDR3 is TGCAGTGCTAGAGTCCACAATGAGCAGTTCTTC.

The chain combines TRBV12-3 or TRBV12-4 with TRBJ2-5, with D tentatively TRBD2 (6 bases). Trimming removed 4 bases from V and 0 bases from J, with 9 bases in between. The CDR3 is 14 residues long. Written as DNA, the CDR3 is TGTGCCAGCAGTTGGGACTTTAACCAAGAGACCCAGTACTTC. This codes for CASSWDFNQETQYF.

The rearrangement uses TRBV4-3 and TRBJ1-1; a weak D match, TRBD1 (6 bases). The CDR3 totals 17 residues. Germline values: CDR1 LGHNA, CDR2 YSLEER. The ends were cut back, 4 bases at V and 3 bases at J, with 21 bases in the middle. The CDR3 here is CASSRSPPGGADTEAFF. The DNA of the CDR3 is TGCGCCAGCAGCCGCTCGCCTCCCGGGGGCGCGGACACTGAAGCTTTCTTT.

This rearrangement joins TRBV24-1 to TRBJ2-4; D is unresolved. The V gene's germline CDR1 is KGHDR and CDR2 SFDVKD. Trimming left V 3 bases short and J 9 bases short, with 14 bases between. CDR3 size: 14 residues. The CDR3 DNA reads TGTGCCACCAGTGATGTTCATGATAGTAGCATTCAGTACTTC. Amino acids: CATSDVHDSSIQYF.

The V call is TRBV18, the J call TRBJ2-3; D is perhaps TRBD1 (5 bases). CDR1 and CDR2 from the germline V gene are KGHSH and LQKENI. Trimming took 8 bases from V and 12 from J, leaving 18 bases between them. The CDR3 has 12 amino acids. CDR3 sequence reads: CASTTETDIQYF. The DNA of the CDR3 is TGTGCCAGCACGACTGAGACAGATATACAGTATTTT.

The sample holds a few counts of this clonotype. The rearrangement uses TRBV12-3 or TRBV12-4 and TRBJ1-5; D remains unclear. V was clipped by 6 bases and J by 7 bases, with 10 bases between them. The CDR3 is made up of 12 amino acids. The CDR3 coding sequence is TGTGCCAGCAGGCCCGGGTCACAGCCCCAGCATTTT. Amino acids: CASRPGSQPQHF.

In the case of this clonotype: Being one base from a much bigger clone, this may be a read error. The genes are TRBV11-2 and TRBJ1-1; D not resolved. Germline V gene sequence: CDR1 SGHAT, CDR2 FQNNGV. CDR3 length: 12 residues. Here the CDR3 reads CASNLVRTEAFF. The CDR3 DNA reads as TGTGCCAGCAACTTAGTAAGAACTGAAGCTTTCTTT.

This clonotype was seen a handful of times. The rearrangement uses TRBV5-1 and TRBJ2-2; D call uncertain. CDR3 size: 14 residues. Germline-derived CDR1 and CDR2 are SGHRS and YFSETQ. V lost 0 bases and J 1 base, leaving 4 bases between the germline ends. This CDR3 reads CASSLAMNTGELFF. The CDR3 DNA reads TGCGCCAGCAGCTTGGCCATGAACACCGGGGAGCTGTTTTTT.

The chain joins TRBV3-1 to TRBJ2-5; D could derive from TRBD1 or TRBD2 (5 bases each). TRBJ2-7 matches the DNA end more closely, so the J call is doubtful. The CDR3 sequence is 14 residues long. Germline loops: CDR1 LGHDT, CDR2 YNNKEL (reference sequence). CDR3: CASSWSGQATEQYF. In DNA form, the CDR3 reads TGTGCCAGCAGCTGGTCGGGGCAGGCGACCGAGCAGTACTTC.

The chain combines TRBV2 with TRBJ2-1, with 12 bases identical to TRBD2. V shed 4 bases, J shed 9 bases, and the junction held 4 bases outside the gene matches. This CDR3 is 14 amino acids long. Germline values: CDR1 SNHLY, CDR2 FYNNEI. CDR3: CASSVASGGGEQFF. CDR3 coding DNA: TGTGCCAGCAGTGTAGCTAGCGGGGGGGGTGAGCAGTTCTTC.

The rearrangement joins TRBV13 to TRBJ1-1; the D gene is possibly TRBD1 (6 bases). The CDR3 loop spans 14 amino acids. In germline, CDR1 is PRHDT, CDR2 FYEKMQ (reference sequence). Deletions cut 4 bases from V and 1 base from J, with 10 bases between. The chain's CDR3 is CASSSLRGNTEAFF. The CDR3, as DNA: TGTGCCAGCAGCTCTCTCAGGGGGAACACTGAAGCTTTCTTT.

The genes are TRBV7-8 and TRBJ1-2; D is perhaps TRBD1 (5 bases). This CDR3 is 15 amino acids long. Germline CDR1 is SGHVS and CDR2 is FQNEAQ. The V end was cut by 5 bases, the J end by 7 bases, with 20 bases between. In nucleotides, the CDR3 is TGTGCCAGCAGCCCGCGGGGGGATGGTCTTGGTGGCTACACCTTC. Amino acid sequence: CASSPRGDGLGGYTF.

This clonotype was found a few times. The V call is TRBV2, the J call TRBJ2-7, with TRBD2 as a possible D gene (6 bases). CDR1 is SNHLY and CDR2 is FYNNEI in the germline V gene. CDR3 length: 16 amino acids. V was clipped by 6 bases and J by 1 base, with 19 bases between them. The CDR3 is CASRGTRGGDSYEQYF. For the CDR3, the DNA is TGTGCCAGCAGGGGGACTCGGGGTGGAGATTCCTACGAGCAGTACTTC.

This chain uses TRBV20-1 with TRBJ2-3, with TRBD2 as a possible D gene (5 bases). The CDR3 spans 14 residues. V was pared by 3 bases and J by 3 bases, with 13 bases between. Germline values: CDR1 DFQATT, CDR2 SNEGSKA (reference sequence). CDR3 amino acids: CSASSSPTTDTQYF. The CDR3, as DNA: TGCAGTGCTAGTTCTAGCCCCACAACAGATACGCAGTATTTT.

CDR3 in DNA: TGTGCCAGCAGTTTAAGACCCGTGGTTGAAGCTTTCTTT. It translates to CASSLRPVVEAFF. This sequence joins TRBV28 and TRBJ1-1; D not certain. Germline V gene sequence: CDR1 MDHEN, CDR2 SYDVKM. This CDR3 is built from 13 residues. With 2 bases removed from V and 7 bases from J, the gap between germline ends came to 11 bases.

In this sample, this clonotype turned up a few times. The V and J genes are TRBV20-1 and TRBJ2-1; D is possibly TRBD2 (8 bases). Germline CDR1 DFQATT, CDR2 SNEGSKA (reference sequence). The CDR3 consists of 17 residues. The V gene lost 3 bases and the J gene lost 4 bases, with 22 bases spanning the gap. CDR3 in amino acids: CSARLIREGAEYNEQFF. For the CDR3, the DNA is TGCAGTGCTAGGCTGATCCGGGAGGGGGCCGAATACAATGAGCAGTTCTTC.

This clonotype turned up a few times. The chain couples TRBV7-9 to TRBJ2-7; 8 nucleotides agree with TRBD1. Germline CDR1 and CDR2: SEHNR and FQNEAQ (reference sequence). The CDR3 length is 14 residues. With V trimmed by 5 bases and J by 3 bases, 6 bases remained unmatched. CDR3: CASSPLTGGYEQYF. In DNA form, the CDR3 reads TGTGCCAGCAGCCCTTTAACAGGGGGCTACGAGCAGTACTTC.

The chain uses TRBV20-1 and TRBJ2-1; maybe TRBD1 (6 bases). Looked up from germline, CDR1 is DFQATT and CDR2 is SNEGSKA (reference sequence). This CDR3 has 11 residues. V shed 4 bases and J shed 11 bases, with 12 bases lying between them. As DNA, the CDR3 is TGCAGTGCTACTGGACAGCAACAGCAGTTCTTC. This sequence encodes CSATGQQQQFF.

This clonotype was seen more than once but under ten times. The V call is TRBV7-2, the J call TRBJ2-7, with 10 bases lining up with TRBD2. V shed 1 base and J 1 base; nucleotides not matched to a gene: 4. The CDR3 sequence is 16 residues long. Germline CDR1 SGHTA, CDR2 FQGNSA. In DNA, the CDR3 is TGTGCCAGCAGCTTAGGGCCTAGCGGGGGATCCTACGAGCAGTACTTC. Its translation is CASSLGPSGGSYEQYF.

A note on this clonotype: The conserved closing phenylalanine or tryptophan is absent in this CDR3, likely reflecting a read error. The chain recombines TRBV10-3 with TRBJ2-1, with 8 bases identical to TRBD2. Losses at the gene ends were 6 bases for V and 0 bases for J; bases not matched to a gene: 10. This CDR3 spans 17 amino acids. Germline V lookup: CDR1 ENHRY, CDR2 SYGVKD. CDR3 loop: CAISPAGAYSSYNEQFL. In DNA form, the CDR3 reads TGTGCCATCAGCCCAGCGGGGGCCTATAGCTCCTACAATGAGCAGTTCTTA.

This clonotype was seen a few times. This chain links TRBV29-1 with TRBJ1-6; D is possibly TRBD1 (6 bases). The V and J ends lost 6 bases and 8 bases respectively, with 14 bases between them. The germline gives CDR1 SQVTM, CDR2 ANQGSEA. The CDR3 covers 13 residues. In DNA, the CDR3 is TGCAGCGTCCGACAGGCCTGGGATTCACCCCTCCACTTT. It is translated as CSVRQAWDSPLHF.

This chain links TRBV29-1 with TRBJ1-2; maybe TRBD1 (5 bases). The CDR3 sequence is 11 residues long. Germline V gene sequence: CDR1 SQVTM, CDR2 ANQGSEA. Trimming left V 8 bases short and J 4 bases short, with 11 bases between. The CDR3 DNA reads as TGCAGCAGCGCTGGGACCTATGGCTACACCTTC. The encoded protein is CSSAGTYGYTF.

CDR3: CASGPSPRPDTQYF. The CDR3 nucleotides read TGCGCCAGCGGCCCATCACCGCGCCCAGATACGCAGTATTTT. The chain has TRBV4-3 and TRBJ2-3; D is unclear. The length of the CDR3 is 14 residues. V lost 8 bases and J 4 bases, leaving 16 bases between the germline ends. Per the germline V gene, CDR1 is LGHNA and CDR2 is YSLEER.

This clonotype was recorded a few times. J is TRBJ2-7 and V is TRBV7-8; either TRBD1 or TRBD2 may supply D (5 bases each). The germline V gene encodes CDR1 SGHVS and CDR2 FQNEAQ. The CDR3 is 14 residues long. Trimming shortened V by 5 bases and J by 2 bases, and 13 bases separated the two germline ends. The CDR3 sequence is CASSPRDAAYEQYF. The CDR3 coding sequence is TGTGCCAGCAGCCCTCGGGACGCGGCCTACGAGCAGTACTTC.

The chain has TRBV5-1 and TRBJ1-2; D unclear. Germline CDR1 and CDR2: SGHRS and YFSETQ. The CDR3 contains 13 residues. The V and J ends lost 0 bases and 8 bases respectively, with 11 bases between them. CDR3 nucleotides: TGCGCCAGCAGCTTGGTCGAAGGAGGCGGCTACACCTTC. This gives the protein CASSLVEGGGYTF. Based on the CDR3 plus reference TRBV5-1 and TRBJ1-2, the full variable domain is KAGVTQTPRYLIKTRGQQVTLSCSPISGHRSVSWYQQTPGQGLQFLFEYFSETQRNKGNFPGRFSGRQFSNSRSEMNVSTLELGDSALYLCASSLVEGGGYTFGSGTRLTVV.